This TCR beta chain originates from a study of T cells after yellow fever vaccination. General study points: Reappearance after the booster was observed for most primary-vaccination clones (roughly 95% CD4, over 70% CD8). The secondary response was weaker, and its peak arrived faster, on day 5 versus 15.

A few counts support this clonotype. The antigen remains undetermined. The V end lost 2 bases, the J end lost 1 base, and 12 bases lay between the germline ends. The CDR3 is made up of 15 amino acids. Germline values: CDR1 SGHTA, CDR2 FQGNSA. Generation of TCR cDNA used 5'RACE template switching (which added a universal primer site and UMIs). Via MiXCR, TCRdb re-called the 5' RACE reads, giving one row per CDR3 protein. The profile shows roughly 500,000 distinct CDR3 sequences, about 19% of them singletons. This clonotype originated in a man aged 30 to 45 who received the YFV17D yellow fever vaccine. V and J are TRBV7-2 and TRBJ2-7, with D possibly being TRBD2 (5 bases). The material sequenced was PBMCs, taken 15 days after the yellow fever booster vaccination. The CDR3, as DNA: TGTGCCAGCAGCTTAAGACCTGACTATTCCTACGAGCAGTACTTC. The encoded protein is CASSLRPDYSYEQYF.